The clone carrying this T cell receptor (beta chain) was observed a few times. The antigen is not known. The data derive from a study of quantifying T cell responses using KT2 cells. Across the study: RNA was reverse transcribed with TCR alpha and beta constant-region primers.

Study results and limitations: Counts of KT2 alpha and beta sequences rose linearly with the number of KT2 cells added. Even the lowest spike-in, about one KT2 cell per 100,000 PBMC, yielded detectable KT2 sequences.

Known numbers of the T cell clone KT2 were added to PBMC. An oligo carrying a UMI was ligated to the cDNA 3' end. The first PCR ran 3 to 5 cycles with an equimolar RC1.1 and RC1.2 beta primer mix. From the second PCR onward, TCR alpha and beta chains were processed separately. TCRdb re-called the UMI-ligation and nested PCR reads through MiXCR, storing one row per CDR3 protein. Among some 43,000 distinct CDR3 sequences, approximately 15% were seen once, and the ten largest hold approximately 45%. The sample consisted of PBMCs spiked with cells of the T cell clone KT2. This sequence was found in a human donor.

The CDR3 DNA sequence: TGCAGTGCTAGGGCGGGAGGGAGGATCGAGCAGTACTTC. This sequence encodes CSARAGGRIEQYF. The chain links TRBV20-1 to TRBJ2-7; 9 bases fit TRBD2. CDR1 and CDR2 from the germline V gene are DFQATT and SNEGSKA (reference sequence). V gave up 3 bases and J gave up 6 bases; unmatched junction bases: 6. There are 13 residues in the CDR3.